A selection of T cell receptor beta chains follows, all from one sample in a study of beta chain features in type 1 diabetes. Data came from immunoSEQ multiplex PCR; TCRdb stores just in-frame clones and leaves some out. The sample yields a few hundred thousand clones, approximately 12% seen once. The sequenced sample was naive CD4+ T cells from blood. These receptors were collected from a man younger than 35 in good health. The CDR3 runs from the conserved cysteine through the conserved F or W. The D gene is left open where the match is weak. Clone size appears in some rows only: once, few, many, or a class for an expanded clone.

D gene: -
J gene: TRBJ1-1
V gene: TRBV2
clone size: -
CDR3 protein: CATRRGWNTEAFF
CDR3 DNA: TGTGCCACCAGACGGGGTTGGAACACTGAAGCTTTCTTT

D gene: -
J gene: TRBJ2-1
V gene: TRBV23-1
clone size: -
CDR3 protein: CASSAPGRGRVNEQFF
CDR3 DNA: TGCGCCAGCAGTGCCCCCGGCAGGGGAAGGGTAAATGAGCAGTTCTTC

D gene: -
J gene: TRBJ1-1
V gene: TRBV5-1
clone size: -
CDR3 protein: CASSRSRDMNTEAFF
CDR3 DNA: TGCGCCAGCAGCAGGTCCCGGGACATGAACACTGAAGCTTTCTTT

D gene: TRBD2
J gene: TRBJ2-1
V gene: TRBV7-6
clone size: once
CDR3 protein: CASSRGLAGVGDEQFF
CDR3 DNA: TGTGCCAGCAGCCGGGGACTAGCGGGAGTAGGGGATGAGCAGTTCTTC

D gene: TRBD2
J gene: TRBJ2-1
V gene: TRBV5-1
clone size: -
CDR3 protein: CASSFFKTGTSGTNEQFF
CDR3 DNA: TGCGCCAGCAGCTTCTTTAAGACCGGGACTAGCGGGACGAATGAGCAGTTCTTC

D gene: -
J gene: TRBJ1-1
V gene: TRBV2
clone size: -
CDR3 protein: CASSGWGGNTEAFF
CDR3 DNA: TGTGCCAGCAGTGGTTGGGGGGGAAACACTGAAGCTTTCTTT

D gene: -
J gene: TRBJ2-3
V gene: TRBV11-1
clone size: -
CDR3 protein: CASSLVGGSTDTQYF
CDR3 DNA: TGTGCCAGCAGCTTAGTCGGGGGAAGCACAGATACGCAGTATTTT

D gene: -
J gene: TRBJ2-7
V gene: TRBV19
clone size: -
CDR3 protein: CATSGQYEQYF
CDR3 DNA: TGTGCCACTTCGGGACAATACGAGCAGTACTTC

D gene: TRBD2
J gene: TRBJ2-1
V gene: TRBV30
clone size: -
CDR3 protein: CAWSQVAGAVHEQFF
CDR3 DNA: TGTGCCTGGAGTCAAGTAGCGGGAGCGGTCCATGAGCAGTTCTTC

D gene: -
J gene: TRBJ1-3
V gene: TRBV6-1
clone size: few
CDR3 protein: CASSVRRITGNTIYF
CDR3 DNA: TGTGCCAGCAGTGTCAGGCGTATCACTGGAAACACCATATATTTT

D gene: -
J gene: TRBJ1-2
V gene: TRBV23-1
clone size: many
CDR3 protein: CASPYGYTF
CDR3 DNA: TGCGCCAGCCCGTATGGCTACACCTTC

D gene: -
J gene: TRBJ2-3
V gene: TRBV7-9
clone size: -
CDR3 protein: CASSLSKDTQYF
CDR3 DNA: TGTGCCAGCAGCTTATCAAAAGATACGCAGTATTTT

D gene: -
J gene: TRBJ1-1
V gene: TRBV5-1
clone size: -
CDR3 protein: CASSLFGAEAFF
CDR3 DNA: TGCGCCAGCAGCTTGTTTGGAGCTGAAGCTTTCTTT

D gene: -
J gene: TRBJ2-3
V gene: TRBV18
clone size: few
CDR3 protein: CASSPRRMDTQYF
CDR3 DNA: TGTGCCAGCTCACCACGGAGGATGGATACGCAGTATTTT

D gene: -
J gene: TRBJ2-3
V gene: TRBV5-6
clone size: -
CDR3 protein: CASSLIYTDTQYF
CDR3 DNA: TGTGCCAGCAGCCTGATCTACACAGATACGCAGTATTTT

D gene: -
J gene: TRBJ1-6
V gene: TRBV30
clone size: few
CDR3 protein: CAWSVRGGDSPLHF
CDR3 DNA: TGTGCCTGGAGTGTACGTGGGGGGGATTCACCCCTCCACTTT

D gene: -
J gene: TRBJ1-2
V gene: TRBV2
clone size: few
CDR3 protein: CASRPGQNNYGYTF
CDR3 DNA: TGTGCCAGCAGACCCGGACAGAACAACTATGGCTACACCTTC

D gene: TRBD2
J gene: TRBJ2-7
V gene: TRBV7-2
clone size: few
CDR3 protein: CASSVTGGYYEQYF
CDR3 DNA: TGTGCCAGCAGTGTCACGGGGGGATACTACGAGCAGTACTTC

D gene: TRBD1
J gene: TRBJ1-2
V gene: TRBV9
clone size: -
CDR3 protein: CASSVTIETGSGYTF
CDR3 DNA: TGTGCCAGCAGCGTAACGATAGAGACAGGGTCTGGCTACACCTTC

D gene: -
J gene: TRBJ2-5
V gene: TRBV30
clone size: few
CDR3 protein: CAWSSTGQLQETQYF
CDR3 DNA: TGTGCCTGGAGTTCCACAGGACAGCTACAAGAGACCCAGTACTTC

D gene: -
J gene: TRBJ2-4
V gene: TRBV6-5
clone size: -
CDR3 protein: CASSYSGRAAKNIQYF
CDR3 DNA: TGTGCCAGCAGTTACTCGGGCAGGGCAGCCAAAAACATTCAGTACTTC

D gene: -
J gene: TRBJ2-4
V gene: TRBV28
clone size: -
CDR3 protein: CASRLGGSGKNIQYF
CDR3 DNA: TGTGCCAGCAGATTAGGGGGGTCCGGGAAAAACATTCAGTACTTC

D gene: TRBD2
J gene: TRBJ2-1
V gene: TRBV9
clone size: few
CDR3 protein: CASMRTGTSKSYNEQFF
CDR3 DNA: TGTGCCAGCATGAGAACCGGGACTAGCAAATCCTACAATGAGCAGTTCTTC

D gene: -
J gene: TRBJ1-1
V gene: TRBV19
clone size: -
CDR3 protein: CASSISLENTEAFF
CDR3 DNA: TGTGCCAGTAGTATATCGTTAGAGAACACTGAAGCTTTCTTT

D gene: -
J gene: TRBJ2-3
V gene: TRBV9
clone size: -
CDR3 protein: CASSPTAGSTDTQYF
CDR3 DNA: TGTGCCAGCAGCCCAACCGCGGGGAGCACAGATACGCAGTATTTT

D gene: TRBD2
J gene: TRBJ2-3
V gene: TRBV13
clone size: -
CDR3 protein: CASSLTYTTSGRLDTQYF
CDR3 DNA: TGTGCCAGCAGCCTCACCTATACGACTAGCGGGAGGCTAGATACGCAGTATTTT

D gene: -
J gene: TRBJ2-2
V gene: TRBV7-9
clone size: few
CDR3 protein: CASSYRELFF
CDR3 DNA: TGTGCCAGCAGCTACAGGGAGCTGTTTTTT

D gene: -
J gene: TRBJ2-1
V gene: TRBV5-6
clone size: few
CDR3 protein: CASSLGGASSYNEQFF
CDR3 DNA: TGTGCCAGCAGCTTGGGCGGGGCCAGCTCCTACAATGAGCAGTTCTTC

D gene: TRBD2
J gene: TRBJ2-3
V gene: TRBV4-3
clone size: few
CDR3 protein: CASSQISGAYTDTQYF
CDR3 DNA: TGCGCCAGCAGCCAGATTAGCGGGGCATACACAGATACGCAGTATTTT

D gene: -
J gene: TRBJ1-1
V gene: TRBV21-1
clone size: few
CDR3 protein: CASSKVRGGDTEAFF
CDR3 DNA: TGTGCCAGCAGCAAAGTTCGGGGAGGGGACACTGAAGCTTTCTTT

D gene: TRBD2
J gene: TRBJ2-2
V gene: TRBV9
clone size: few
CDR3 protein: CASSVGGANTGELFF
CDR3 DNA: TGTGCCAGCAGCGTGGGGGGGGCGAACACCGGGGAGCTGTTTTTT

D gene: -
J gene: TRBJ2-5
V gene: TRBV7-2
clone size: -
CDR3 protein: CASRKTNQETQYF
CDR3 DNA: TGTGCCAGCAGGAAGACAAACCAAGAGACCCAGTACTTC

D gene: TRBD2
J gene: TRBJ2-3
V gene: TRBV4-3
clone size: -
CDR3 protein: CASSQELAGVTDTQYF
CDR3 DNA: TGCGCCAGCAGCCAAGAGCTAGCGGGGGTAACAGATACGCAGTATTTT

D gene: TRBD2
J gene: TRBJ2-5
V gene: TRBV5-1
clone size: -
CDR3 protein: CASSLGLAGDGQYF
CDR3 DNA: TGCGCCAGCAGCTTGGGGCTAGCGGGGGATGGCCAGTACTTC

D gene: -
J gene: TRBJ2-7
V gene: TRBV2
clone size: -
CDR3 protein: CASSVGRVSEQYF
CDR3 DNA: TGTGCCAGCAGTGTTGGCAGGGTGTCCGAGCAGTACTTC

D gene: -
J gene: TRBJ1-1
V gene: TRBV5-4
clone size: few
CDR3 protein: CASSRARGGSTEAFF
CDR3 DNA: TGTGCCAGCAGCCGCGCTAGGGGGGGATCCACTGAAGCTTTCTTT

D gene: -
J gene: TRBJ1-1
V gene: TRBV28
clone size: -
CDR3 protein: CASSFLATLNTEAFF
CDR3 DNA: TGTGCCAGCAGTTTTTTAGCCACCCTGAACACTGAAGCTTTCTTT

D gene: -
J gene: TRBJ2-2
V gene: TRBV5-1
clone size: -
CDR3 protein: CASSRNPSARTRTGELFF
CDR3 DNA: TGCGCCAGCAGCCGGAACCCCAGCGCCAGAACTCGCACCGGGGAGCTGTTTTTT

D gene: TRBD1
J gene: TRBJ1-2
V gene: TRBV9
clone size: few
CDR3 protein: CASRATGNYGYTF
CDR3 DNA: TGTGCCAGCAGGGCGACAGGGAACTATGGCTACACCTTC

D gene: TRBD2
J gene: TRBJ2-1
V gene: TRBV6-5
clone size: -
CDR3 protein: CASSSGEGLYNEQFF
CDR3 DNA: TGTGCCAGCAGCTCGGGGGAGGGCCTCTATAATGAGCAGTTCTTC

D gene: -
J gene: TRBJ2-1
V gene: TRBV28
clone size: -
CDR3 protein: CASSPAAAERHNEQFF
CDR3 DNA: TGTGCCAGCAGTCCCGCGGCAGCGGAGAGACACAATGAGCAGTTCTTC

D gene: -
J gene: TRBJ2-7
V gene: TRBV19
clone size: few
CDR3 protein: CASSLGADTYEQYF
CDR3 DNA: TGTGCCAGTAGTCTGGGCGCAGATACCTACGAGCAGTACTTC

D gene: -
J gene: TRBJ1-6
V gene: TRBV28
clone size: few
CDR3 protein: CASTSAGVGNSPLHF
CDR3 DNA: TGTGCCAGCACTTCCGCGGGGGTTGGGAATTCACCCCTCCACTTT

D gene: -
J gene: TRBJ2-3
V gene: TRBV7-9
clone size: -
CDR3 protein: CASSLGSLALYTDTQYF
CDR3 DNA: TGTGCCAGCAGCTTAGGGTCGCTAGCCCTATACACAGATACGCAGTATTTT

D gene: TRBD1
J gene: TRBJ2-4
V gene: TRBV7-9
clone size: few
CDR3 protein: CASSLEGAWGKNIQYF
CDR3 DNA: TGTGCCAGCAGCTTAGAGGGGGCATGGGGCAAAAACATTCAGTACTTC

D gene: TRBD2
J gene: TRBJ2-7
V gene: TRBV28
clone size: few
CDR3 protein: CASSLARGALYEQYF
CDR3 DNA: TGTGCCAGCAGTTTAGCGCGGGGGGCCCTTTACGAGCAGTACTTC

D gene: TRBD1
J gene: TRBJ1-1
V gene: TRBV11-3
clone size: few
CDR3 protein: CASSLNRGNTEAFF
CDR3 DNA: TGTGCCAGCAGCTTAAACAGGGGGAACACTGAAGCTTTCTTT

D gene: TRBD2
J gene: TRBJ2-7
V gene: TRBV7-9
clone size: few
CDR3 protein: CASSLGGGLPYEQYF
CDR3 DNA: TGTGCCAGCAGCTTAGGGGGGGGATTACCCTACGAGCAGTACTTC

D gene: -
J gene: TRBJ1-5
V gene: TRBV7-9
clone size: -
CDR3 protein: CASSFGERDQPQHF
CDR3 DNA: TGTGCCAGCAGCTTTGGAGAGCGGGATCAGCCCCAGCATTTT

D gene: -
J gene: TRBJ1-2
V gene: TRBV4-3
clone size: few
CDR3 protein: CASSQEWGGNYGYTF
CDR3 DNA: TGCGCCAGCAGCCAAGAGTGGGGAGGGAACTATGGCTACACCTTC

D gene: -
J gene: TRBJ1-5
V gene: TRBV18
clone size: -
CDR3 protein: CASTNSNQPQHF
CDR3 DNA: TGTGCCAGCACAAACAGCAATCAGCCCCAGCATTTT

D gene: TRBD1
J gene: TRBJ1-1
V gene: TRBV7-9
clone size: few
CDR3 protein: CASLLTGDTEAFF
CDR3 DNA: TGTGCCAGCCTCCTTACAGGGGACACTGAAGCTTTCTTT

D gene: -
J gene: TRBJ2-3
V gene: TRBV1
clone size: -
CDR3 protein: CTSSQEIYGSACTDTQYF
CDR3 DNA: TGCACCAGCAGCCAAGAGATCTACGGCAGCGCATGCACAGATACGCAGTATTTT

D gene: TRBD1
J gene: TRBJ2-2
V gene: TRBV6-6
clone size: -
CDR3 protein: CASRLDRELAGELFF
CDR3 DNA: TGTGCCAGCAGATTAGACAGGGAGCTGGCCGGGGAGCTGTTTTTT

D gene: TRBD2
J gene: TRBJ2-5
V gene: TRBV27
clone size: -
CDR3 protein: CASSYGVSGRAKETQYF
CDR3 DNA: TGTGCCAGCAGTTACGGAGTTAGCGGGAGAGCAAAAGAGACCCAGTACTTC